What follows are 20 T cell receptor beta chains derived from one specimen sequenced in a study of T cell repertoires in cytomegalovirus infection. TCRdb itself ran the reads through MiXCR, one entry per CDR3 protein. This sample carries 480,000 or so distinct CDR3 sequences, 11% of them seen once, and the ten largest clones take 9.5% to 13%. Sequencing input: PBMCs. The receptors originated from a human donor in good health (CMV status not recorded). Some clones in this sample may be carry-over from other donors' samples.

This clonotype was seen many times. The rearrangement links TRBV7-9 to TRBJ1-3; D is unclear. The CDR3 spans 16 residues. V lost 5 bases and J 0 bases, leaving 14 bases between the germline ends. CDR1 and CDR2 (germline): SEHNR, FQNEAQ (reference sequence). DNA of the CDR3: TGTGCCAGCAGCCCAAAGGTCAGGATCTCTGGAAACACCATATATTTT. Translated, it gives CASSPKVRISGNTIYF.

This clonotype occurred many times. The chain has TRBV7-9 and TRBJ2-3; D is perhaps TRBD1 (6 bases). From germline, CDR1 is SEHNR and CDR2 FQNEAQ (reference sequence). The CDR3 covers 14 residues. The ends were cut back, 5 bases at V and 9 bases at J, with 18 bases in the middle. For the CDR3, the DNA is TGTGCCAGCAGCCGCTATACAGGGTCCGGGACGCAGTATTTT. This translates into CASSRYTGSGTQYF.

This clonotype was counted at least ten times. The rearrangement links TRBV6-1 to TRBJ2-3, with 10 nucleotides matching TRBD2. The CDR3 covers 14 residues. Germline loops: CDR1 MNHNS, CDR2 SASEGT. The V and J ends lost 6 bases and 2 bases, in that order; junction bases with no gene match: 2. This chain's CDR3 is CASRSGGDTDTQYF. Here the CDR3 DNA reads TGTGCCAGCAGGAGCGGGGGGGACACAGATACGCAGTATTTT.

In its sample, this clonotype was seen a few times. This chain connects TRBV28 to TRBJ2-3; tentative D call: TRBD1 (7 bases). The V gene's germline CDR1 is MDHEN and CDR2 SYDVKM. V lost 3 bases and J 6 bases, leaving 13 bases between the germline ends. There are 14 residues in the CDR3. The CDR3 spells CASSLGGQRDTQYF. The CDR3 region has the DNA TGTGCCAGCAGTTTGGGGGGACAGAGGGATACGCAGTATTTT.

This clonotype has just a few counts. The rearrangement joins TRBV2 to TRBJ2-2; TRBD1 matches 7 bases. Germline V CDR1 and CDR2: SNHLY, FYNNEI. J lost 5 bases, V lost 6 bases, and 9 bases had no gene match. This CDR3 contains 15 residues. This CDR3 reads CASRSTGWKTGELFF. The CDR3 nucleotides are TGTGCCAGCAGGTCGACAGGGTGGAAAACCGGGGAGCTGTTTTTT. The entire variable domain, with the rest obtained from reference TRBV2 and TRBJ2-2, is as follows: EPEVTQTPSHQVTQMGQEVILRCVPISNHLYFYWYRQILGQKVEFLVSFYNNEISEKSEIFDDQFSVERPDGSNFTLKIRSTKLEDSAMYFCASRSTGWKTGELFFGEGSRLTVL.

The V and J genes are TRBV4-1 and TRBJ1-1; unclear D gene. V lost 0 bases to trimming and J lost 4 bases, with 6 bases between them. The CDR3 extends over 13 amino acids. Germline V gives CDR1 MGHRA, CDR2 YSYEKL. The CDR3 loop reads CASSQESATEAFF. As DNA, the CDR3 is TGCGCCAGCAGCCAAGAGTCGGCCACTGAAGCTTTCTTT.

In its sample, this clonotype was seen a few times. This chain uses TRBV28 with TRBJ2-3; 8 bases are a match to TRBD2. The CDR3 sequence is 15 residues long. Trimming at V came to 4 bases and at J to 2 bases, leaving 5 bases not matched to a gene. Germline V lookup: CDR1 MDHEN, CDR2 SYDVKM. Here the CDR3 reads CASSYPGLDTDTQYF. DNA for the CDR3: TGTGCCAGCAGTTATCCGGGACTAGACACAGATACGCAGTATTTT.

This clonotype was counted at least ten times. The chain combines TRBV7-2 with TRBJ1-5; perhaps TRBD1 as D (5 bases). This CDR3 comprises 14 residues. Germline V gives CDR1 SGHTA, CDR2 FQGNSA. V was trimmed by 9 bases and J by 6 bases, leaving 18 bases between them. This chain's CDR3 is CASKRGGLGQPQHF. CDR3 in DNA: TGTGCCAGTAAAAGGGGCGGACTCGGTCAGCCCCAGCATTTT.

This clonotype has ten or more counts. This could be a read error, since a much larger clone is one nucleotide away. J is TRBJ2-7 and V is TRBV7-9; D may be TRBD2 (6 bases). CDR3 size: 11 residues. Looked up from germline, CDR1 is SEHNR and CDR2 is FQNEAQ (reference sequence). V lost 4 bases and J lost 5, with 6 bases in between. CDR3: CASSWGDEQYF. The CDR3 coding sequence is TGTGCCAGCAGCTGGGGGGACGAGCAGTACTTC.

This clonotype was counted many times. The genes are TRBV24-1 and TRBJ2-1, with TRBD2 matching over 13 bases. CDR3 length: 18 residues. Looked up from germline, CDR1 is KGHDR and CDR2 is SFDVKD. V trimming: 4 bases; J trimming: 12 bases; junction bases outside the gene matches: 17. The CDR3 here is CATSDRGLAGTAGRGQFF. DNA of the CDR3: TGTGCCACCAGTGACCGGGGACTAGCGGGAACAGCAGGAAGAGGGCAGTTCTTC.

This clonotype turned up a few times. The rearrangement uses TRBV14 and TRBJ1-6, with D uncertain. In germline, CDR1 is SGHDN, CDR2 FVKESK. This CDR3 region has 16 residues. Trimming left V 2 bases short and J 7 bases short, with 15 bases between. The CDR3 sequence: CASSQRGWPWNSPLHF. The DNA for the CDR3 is TGTGCCAGCAGCCAACGAGGGTGGCCATGGAATTCACCCCTCCACTTT.

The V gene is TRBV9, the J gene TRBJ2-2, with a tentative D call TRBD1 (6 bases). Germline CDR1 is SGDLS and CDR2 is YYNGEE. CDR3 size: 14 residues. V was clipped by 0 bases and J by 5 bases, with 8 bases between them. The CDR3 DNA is TGTGCCAGCAGCGTAGACAGGGAAACCGGGGAGCTGTTTTTT. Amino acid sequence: CASSVDRETGELFF. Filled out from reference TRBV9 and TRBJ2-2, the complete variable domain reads DSGVTQTPKHLITATGQRVTLRCSPRSGDLSVYWYQQSLDQGLQFLIQYYNGEERAKGNILERFSAQQFPDLHSELNLSSLELGDSALYFCASSVDRETGELFFGEGSRLTVL.

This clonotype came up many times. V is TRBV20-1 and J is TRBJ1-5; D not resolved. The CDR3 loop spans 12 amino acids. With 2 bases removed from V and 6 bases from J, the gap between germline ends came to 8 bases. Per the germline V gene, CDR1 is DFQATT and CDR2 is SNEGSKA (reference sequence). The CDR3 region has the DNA TGCAGTGCTAGATCGGGAAGTCAGCCCCAGCATTTT. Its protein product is CSARSGSQPQHF.

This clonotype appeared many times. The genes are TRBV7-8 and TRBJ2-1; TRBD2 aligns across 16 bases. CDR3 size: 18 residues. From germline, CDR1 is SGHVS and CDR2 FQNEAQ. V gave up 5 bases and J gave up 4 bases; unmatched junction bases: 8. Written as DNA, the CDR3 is TGTGCCAGCAGCCGGGGACTAGCGGGGGGGCAAATATACAATGAGCAGTTCTTC. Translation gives CASSRGLAGGQIYNEQFF.

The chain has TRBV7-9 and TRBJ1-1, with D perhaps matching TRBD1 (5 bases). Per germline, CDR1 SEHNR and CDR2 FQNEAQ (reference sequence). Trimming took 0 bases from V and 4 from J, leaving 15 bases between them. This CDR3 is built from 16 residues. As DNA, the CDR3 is TGTGCCAGCAGCTTAGCCCTCCGAGCGGGGGGCACTGAAGCTTTCTTT. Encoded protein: CASSLALRAGGTEAFF.

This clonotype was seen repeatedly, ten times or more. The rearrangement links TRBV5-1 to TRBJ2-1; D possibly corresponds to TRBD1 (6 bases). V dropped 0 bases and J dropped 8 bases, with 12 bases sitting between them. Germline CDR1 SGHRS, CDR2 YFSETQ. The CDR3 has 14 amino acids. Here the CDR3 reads CASSLGGGQDEQFF. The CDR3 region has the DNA TGCGCCAGCAGCTTGGGAGGGGGTCAGGATGAGCAGTTCTTC.

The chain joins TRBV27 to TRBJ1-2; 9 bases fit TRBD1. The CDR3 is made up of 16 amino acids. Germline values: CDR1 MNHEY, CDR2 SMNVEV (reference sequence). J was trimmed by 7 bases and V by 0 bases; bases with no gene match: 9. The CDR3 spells CASSLSRGGQGFGYTF. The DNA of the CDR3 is TGTGCCAGCAGTTTATCCCGAGGCGGACAGGGGTTTGGCTACACCTTC.

The CDR3 DNA follows: TGTGCCAGTACGGGACAGACGAACACCGGGGAGCTGTTTTTT. Protein: CASTGQTNTGELFF. This sequence joins TRBV12-3 or TRBV12-4 and TRBJ2-2, with 7 nucleotides matching TRBD1. V dropped 9 bases and J dropped 0; count of bases not matched to a gene: 4. The CDR3 extends over 14 amino acids.

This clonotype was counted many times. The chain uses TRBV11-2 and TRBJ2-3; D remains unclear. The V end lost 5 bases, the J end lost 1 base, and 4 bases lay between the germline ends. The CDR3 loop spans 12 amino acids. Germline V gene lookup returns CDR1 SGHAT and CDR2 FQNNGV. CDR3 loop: CASSARTDTQYF. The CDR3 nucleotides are TGTGCCAGCAGCGCCCGCACAGATACGCAGTATTTT.

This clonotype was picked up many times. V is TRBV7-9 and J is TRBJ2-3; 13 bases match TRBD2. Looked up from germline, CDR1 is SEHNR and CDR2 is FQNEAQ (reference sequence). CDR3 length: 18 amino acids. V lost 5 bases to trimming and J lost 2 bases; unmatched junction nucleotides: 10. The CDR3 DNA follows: TGTGCCAGCAGCCGTGGCCCGGGACTAGCGGGGCCCACAGATACGCAGTATTTT. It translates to CASSRGPGLAGPTDTQYF.